This T cell receptor (beta chain) was sequenced in a study of blood T cells in healthy people across ages. The donors, all healthy, were Caucasians living in Russia, aged roughly 6 to 100. A second PCR, run for roughly 7 to 12 cycles, used a sample-barcoded 5' primer plus a J-beta primer mix. TCRdb processed the 5' RACE reads anew with MiXCR; each CDR3 protein has one entry. The table has about 1.4 million distinct CDR3 sequences, around 59% seen once. The sequencing input was blood. This TCR came from a young man in good health.

CDR3 nucleotide sequence: TGTGCCAGCAGCTTAACCTGGACTATTAAAGATACGCAGTATTTT. It encodes CASSLTWTIKDTQYF. The chain recombines TRBV7-2 with TRBJ2-3; perhaps TRBD2 as D (6 bases). From germline, CDR1 is SGHTA and CDR2 FQGNSA. The ends were cut back, 2 bases at V and 5 bases at J, with 14 bases in the middle. This CDR3 comprises 15 residues. Variable domain in full (rest from reference TRBV7-2 and TRBJ2-3): GAGVSQSPSNKVTEKGKDVELRCDPISGHTALYWYRQSLGQGLEFLIYFQGNSAPDKSGLPSDRFSAERTGGSVSTLTIQRTQQEDSAVYLCASSLTWTIKDTQYFGPGTRLTVL.